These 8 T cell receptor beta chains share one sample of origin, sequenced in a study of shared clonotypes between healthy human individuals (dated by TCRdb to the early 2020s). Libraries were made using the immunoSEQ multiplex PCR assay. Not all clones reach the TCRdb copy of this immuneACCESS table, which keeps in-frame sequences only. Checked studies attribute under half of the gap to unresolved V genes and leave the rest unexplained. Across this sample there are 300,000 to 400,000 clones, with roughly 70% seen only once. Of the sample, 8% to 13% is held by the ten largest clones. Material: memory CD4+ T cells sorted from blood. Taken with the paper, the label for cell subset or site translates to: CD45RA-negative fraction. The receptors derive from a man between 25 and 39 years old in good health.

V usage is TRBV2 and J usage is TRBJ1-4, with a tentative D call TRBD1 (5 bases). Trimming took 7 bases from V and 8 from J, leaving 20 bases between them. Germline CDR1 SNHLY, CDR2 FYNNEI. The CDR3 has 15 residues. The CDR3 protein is CASKWMQGVGEKLFF. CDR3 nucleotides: TGTGCCAGCAAGTGGATGCAGGGAGTTGGAGAAAAACTGTTTTTT.

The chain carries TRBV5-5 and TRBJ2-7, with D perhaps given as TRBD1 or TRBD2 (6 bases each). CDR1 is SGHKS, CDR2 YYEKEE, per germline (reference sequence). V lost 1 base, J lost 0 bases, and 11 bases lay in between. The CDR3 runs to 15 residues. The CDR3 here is CASSLWRGSSYEQYF. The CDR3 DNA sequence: TGTGCCAGCAGCTTGTGGAGGGGGAGCTCCTACGAGCAGTACTTC. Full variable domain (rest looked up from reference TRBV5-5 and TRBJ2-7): DAGVTQSPTHLIKTRGQQVTLRCSPISGHKSVSWYQQVLGQGPQFIFQYYEKEERGRGNFPDRFSARQFPNYSSELNVNALLLGDSALYLCASSLWRGSSYEQYFGPGTRLTVT.

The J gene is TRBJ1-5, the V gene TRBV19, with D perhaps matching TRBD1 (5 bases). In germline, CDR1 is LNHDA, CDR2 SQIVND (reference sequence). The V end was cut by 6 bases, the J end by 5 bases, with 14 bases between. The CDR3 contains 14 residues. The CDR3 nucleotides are TGTGCCAGTAGCATACAGGATTGGGATCAGCCCCAGCATTTT. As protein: CASSIQDWDQPQHF.

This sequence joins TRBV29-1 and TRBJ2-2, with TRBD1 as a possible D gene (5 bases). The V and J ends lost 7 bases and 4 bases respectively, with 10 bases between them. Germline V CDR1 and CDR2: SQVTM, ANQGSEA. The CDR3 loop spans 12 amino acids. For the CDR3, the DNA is TGCAGCGCAGGGAAGGGCACCGGGGAGCTGTTTTTT. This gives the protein CSAGKGTGELFF.

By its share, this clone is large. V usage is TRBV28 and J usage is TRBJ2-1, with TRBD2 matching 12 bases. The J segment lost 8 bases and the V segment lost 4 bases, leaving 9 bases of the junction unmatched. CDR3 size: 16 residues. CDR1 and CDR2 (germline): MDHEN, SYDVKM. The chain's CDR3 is CASSSPGLAGKYEQFF. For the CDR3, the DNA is TGTGCCAGCAGTTCCCCCGGACTAGCGGGAAAGTATGAGCAGTTCTTC.

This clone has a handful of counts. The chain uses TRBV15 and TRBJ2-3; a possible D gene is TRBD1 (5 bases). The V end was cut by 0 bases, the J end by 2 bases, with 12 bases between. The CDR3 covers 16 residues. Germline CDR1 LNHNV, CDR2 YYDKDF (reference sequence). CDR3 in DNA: TGTGCCACCAGCAGAGATCAGGCAGGGAACACAGATACGCAGTATTTT. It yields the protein CATSRDQAGNTDTQYF.

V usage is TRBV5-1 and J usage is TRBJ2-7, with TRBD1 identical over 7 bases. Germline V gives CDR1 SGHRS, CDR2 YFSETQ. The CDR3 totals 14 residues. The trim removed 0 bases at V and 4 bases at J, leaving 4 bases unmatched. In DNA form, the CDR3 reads TGCGCCAGCAGCTTGGGGCACAGGGGTTACGAGCAGTACTTC. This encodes CASSLGHRGYEQYF.

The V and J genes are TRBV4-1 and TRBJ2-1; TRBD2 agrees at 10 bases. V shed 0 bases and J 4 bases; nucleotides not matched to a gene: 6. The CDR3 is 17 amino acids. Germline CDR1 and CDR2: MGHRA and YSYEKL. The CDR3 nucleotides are TGCGCCAGCAGCCAAGAAGGAGGACTAGCGGTATACAATGAGCAGTTCTTC. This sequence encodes CASSQEGGLAVYNEQFF.